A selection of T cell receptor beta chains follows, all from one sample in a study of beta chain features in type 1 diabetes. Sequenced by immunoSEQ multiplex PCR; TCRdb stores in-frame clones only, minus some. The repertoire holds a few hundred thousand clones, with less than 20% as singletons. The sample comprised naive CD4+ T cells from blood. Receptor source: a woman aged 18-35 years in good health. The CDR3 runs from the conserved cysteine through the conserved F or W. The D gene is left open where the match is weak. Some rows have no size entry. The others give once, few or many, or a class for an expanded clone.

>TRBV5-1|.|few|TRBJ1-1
CASSLQGANTEAFF
TGCGCCAGCAGCTTGCAAGGGGCGAACACTGAAGCTTTCTTT
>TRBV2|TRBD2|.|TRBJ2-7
CASSVAGGLAIYEQYF
TGTGCCAGCAGTGTAGCGGGAGGGCTCGCAATCTACGAGCAGTACTTC
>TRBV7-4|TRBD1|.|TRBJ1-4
CASSITGGRNEKLFF
TGTGCCAGCAGCATTACAGGGGGCCGTAATGAAAAACTGTTTTTT
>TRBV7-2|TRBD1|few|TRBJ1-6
CASSTGTGGTPLHF
TGTGCCAGCAGCACCGGGACAGGGGGTACACCCCTCCACTTT
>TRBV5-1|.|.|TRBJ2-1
CASSSTGISYNEQFF
TGCGCCAGCAGCTCAACGGGAATCTCCTACAATGAGCAGTTCTTC
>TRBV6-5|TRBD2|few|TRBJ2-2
CASAPGGNTGELFF
TGTGCCAGCGCCCCGGGGGGGAACACCGGGGAGCTGTTTTTT
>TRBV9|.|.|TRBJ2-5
CASSQVGGEETQYF
TGTGCCAGCAGCCAGGTCGGGGGAGAAGAGACCCAGTACTTC
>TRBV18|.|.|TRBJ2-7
CASSPGGSSYEQYF
TGTGCCAGCTCACCGGGGGGTTCCTCCTACGAGCAGTACTTC
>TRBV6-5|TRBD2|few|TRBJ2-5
CASSYSTLAGETQYF
TGTGCCAGCAGTTACTCGACACTAGCGGGTGAGACCCAGTACTTC
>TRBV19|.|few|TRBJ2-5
CASSVGRAGETQYF
TGTGCCAGTAGTGTCGGACGGGCAGGGGAGACCCAGTACTTC
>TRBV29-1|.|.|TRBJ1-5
CSVGGENQPQHF
TGCAGCGTTGGGGGGGAGAATCAGCCCCAGCATTTT
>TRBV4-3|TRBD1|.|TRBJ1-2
CASSRESTGAYGYTF
TGCGCCAGCAGCCGGGAATCGACAGGGGCTTATGGCTACACCTTC
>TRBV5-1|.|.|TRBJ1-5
CASSFNAGMGQPQHF
TGCGCCAGCAGCTTTAATGCGGGGATGGGTCAGCCCCAGCATTTT
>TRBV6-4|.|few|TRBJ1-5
CASMVDRCAQPQHF
TGTGCCAGCATGGTGGACAGATGCGCTCAGCCCCAGCATTTT
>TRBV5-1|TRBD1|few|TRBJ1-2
CASSSGTGGAGSYGYTF
TGCGCCAGCAGCTCCGGGACAGGGGGCGCAGGAAGCTATGGCTACACCTTC
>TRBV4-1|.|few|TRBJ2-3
CASSQEDSWDTQYF
TGCGCCAGCAGCCAAGAGGACTCCTGGGATACGCAGTATTTT
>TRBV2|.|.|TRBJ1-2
CASSEGGGRSGYTF
TGTGCCAGCAGTGAAGGGGGCGGGAGGTCCGGCTACACCTTC
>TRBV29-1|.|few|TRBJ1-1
CSVERQLMNTEAFF
TGCAGCGTTGAGCGACAGCTTATGAACACTGAAGCTTTCTTT
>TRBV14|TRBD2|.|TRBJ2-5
CASSQEAGGPRETQYF
TGTGCCAGCAGCCAAGAGGCGGGAGGGCCGAGGGAGACCCAGTACTTC
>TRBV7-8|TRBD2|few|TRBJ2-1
CASSLIAGVRNEQFF
TGTGCCAGCAGCTTAATAGCGGGAGTGCGCAATGAGCAGTTCTTC
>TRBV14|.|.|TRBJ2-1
CASSQTGTPHPNEQFF
TGTGCCAGCAGCCAAACTGGGACTCCCCACCCCAATGAGCAGTTCTTC
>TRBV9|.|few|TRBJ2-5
CASSVGPVGEQETQYF
TGTGCCAGCAGCGTAGGTCCGGTAGGGGAACAAGAGACCCAGTACTTC
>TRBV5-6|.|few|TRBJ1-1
CASSRGQPNTEAFF
TGTGCCAGCAGCCGAGGACAGCCGAACACTGAAGCTTTCTTT
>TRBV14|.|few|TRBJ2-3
CASSQELPDTQYF
TGTGCCAGCAGCCAGGAACTACCCGATACGCAGTATTTT
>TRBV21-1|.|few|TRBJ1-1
CASSFPLRHPGTEAFF
TGTGCCAGCAGCTTTCCTCTACGACACCCAGGAACTGAAGCTTTCTTT
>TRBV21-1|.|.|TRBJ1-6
CASSKKFHRVPYNSPLHF
TGTGCCAGCAGCAAAAAATTTCACAGGGTCCCCTATAATTCACCCCTCCACTTT
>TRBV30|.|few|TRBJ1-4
CAWRILGNEKLFF
TGTGCCTGGAGAATTCTCGGTAATGAAAAACTGTTTTTT
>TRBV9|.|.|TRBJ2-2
CASSVSGQPNTGELFF
TGTGCCAGCAGCGTATCTGGACAACCGAACACCGGGGAGCTGTTTTTT
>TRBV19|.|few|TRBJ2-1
CASKQDPSLNEQFF
TGTGCCAGTAAACAGGACCCGTCGCTCAATGAGCAGTTCTTC
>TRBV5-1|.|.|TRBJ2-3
CASSLVASENTDTQYF
TGCGCCAGCAGCTTGGTGGCTAGCGAAAACACAGATACGCAGTATTTT
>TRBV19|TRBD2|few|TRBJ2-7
CASSMASGSYEQYF
TGTGCCAGTAGTATGGCTAGCGGTTCCTACGAGCAGTACTTC
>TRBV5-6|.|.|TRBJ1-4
CASSFGPAEKLFF
TGTGCCAGCAGCTTCGGTCCCGCTGAAAAACTGTTTTTT
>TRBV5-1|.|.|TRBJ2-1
CASSWAGKNNEQFF
TGCGCCAGCAGCTGGGCCGGGAAGAACAATGAGCAGTTCTTC
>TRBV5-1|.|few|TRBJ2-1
CASSITYNEQFF
TGCGCCAGCAGCATCACCTACAATGAGCAGTTCTTC